These T cell receptor beta chains were read from a single sample in a study of blood T cell repertoires in COVID-19. This table comes from immunoSEQ multiplex PCR, and its TCRdb copy is limited to in-frame clones, with some not included. The sample carries around 190,000 clones, about 88% recorded once. The sample comprised peripheral blood. The receptor source for this set is a man aged 18 to 35 with active or convalescent COVID-19. CDR3s include the opening cysteine and the closing phenylalanine or tryptophan. D genes are given only for firm matches. Expanded clones get a size class; other rows say once, few or many, or leave the size out.

j_call	d_call	clone_size	v_call	cdr3_nt	cdr3_aa
TRBJ2-7	TRBD2	NA	TRBV29-1	TGCAGCGTTATGTCTAGCGGTGCCTACGAGCAGTACTTC	CSVMSSGAYEQYF
TRBJ1-1	TRBD1	NA	TRBV30	TGTGCCTGGAGTACCGACAGGGTCACTGAAGCTTTCTTT	CAWSTDRVTEAFF
TRBJ2-7	NA	NA	TRBV21-1	TGTGCCAGCAGCAACGCGCTCGACTACGAGCAGTACTTC	CASSNALDYEQYF
TRBJ1-1	NA	NA	TRBV30	TGTGCCTGTACATACCATGGGGCGAACACTGAAGCTTTCTTT	CACTYHGANTEAFF
TRBJ1-5	NA	NA	TRBV28	TGTGCCAGCAGTACAAATCAGCCCCAGCATTTT	CASSTNQPQHF
TRBJ1-5	NA	NA	TRBV28	TGTGCCAGCAGACAGGCGTATAGCAATCAGCCCCAGCATTTT	CASRQAYSNQPQHF
TRBJ1-2	TRBD1	NA	TRBV19	TGTGCCAGTAGTATAAGATCAGGGGGCAACTATGGCTACACCTTC	CASSIRSGGNYGYTF
TRBJ1-2	NA	NA	TRBV7-8	TGTGCCAGCAGCGTAGACGTAGCTAACTATGGCTACACCTTC	CASSVDVANYGYTF
TRBJ1-1	NA	NA	TRBV18	TGTGCCAGCTCACTTAAGGACAGTGAGAACACTGAAGCTTTCTTT	CASSLKDSENTEAFF
TRBJ1-2	TRBD1	NA	TRBV5-1	TGCGCCAGCAGCTTGGGGTCGGGACAGGGGGCTTCGGATGGCTACACCTTC	CASSLGSGQGASDGYTF
TRBJ2-1	NA	NA	TRBV5-1	TGCGCCAGCAGCTTGATCGACAGGAATGAGCAGTTCTTC	CASSLIDRNEQFF
TRBJ2-3	NA	NA	TRBV5-1	TGCGCCAGCAGCGAAGTAAGGGGAAACACAGATACGCAGTATTTT	CASSEVRGNTDTQYF
TRBJ1-2	TRBD1	NA	TRBV12-3/TRBV12-4	TGTGCCAGCACCCCGACAGGGATGGGAGGCTACACCTTC	CASTPTGMGGYTF
TRBJ1-5	NA	once	TRBV11-2	TGTGCCAGCAGCTTATCCGGCAGGAGCAATCAGCCCCAGCATTTT	CASSLSGRSNQPQHF
TRBJ1-1	NA	NA	TRBV19	TGTGCCAGTATGGCCTTGAGGGTTTTGAACACTGAAGCTTTCTTT	CASMALRVLNTEAFF
TRBJ2-2	TRBD1	NA	TRBV7-3	TGTGCCAGCAGCTTAGACAGGGACACCGGGGAGCTGTTTTTT	CASSLDRDTGELFF
TRBJ1-2	NA	once	TRBV3-1/TRBV3-2	TGTGCCAGCAGATCACAGGTTGACTATGGCTACACCTTC	CASRSQVDYGYTF